This T cell receptor (beta chain) stems from a study of blood T cell repertoires in COVID-19. Study details: The samples span acute and convalescent COVID-19 from the United States, Italy and Spain. PBMCs, B-cell-depleted T cells, or T cells provided the cDNA or gDNA that made up the material.

Original data processing: Using reference gene primer amplification, nucleated cell counts were estimated. Repertoires were generated with immunoSEQ multiplex PCR, while TCRdb's copy carries only in-frame clones and drops some. Clone size and V and J calls were adopted from that table, with D and trimming inferred from the DNA. The sample shows about 200,000 clones, approximately 90% of them seen only once. The CDR3 is 13 residues long. V was cut by 1 base and J by 5 bases, with 6 bases left in between. The V gene's germline CDR1 is LGHNA and CDR2 YSLEER. The rearrangement joins TRBV4-3 to TRBJ2-4; no clear D gene. The sequence was collected from a man aged 25 to 40 who had recovered from COVID-19. The sample comprised peripheral blood. The CDR3, as DNA: TGCGCCAGCAGCCAAGGTGTCGAAAACATTCAGTACTTC. It is translated as CASSQGVENIQYF.